The rows below give T cell receptor beta chains drawn from one sample of a study of T cells in Graves' hyperthyroidism and ophthalmopathy. TCRdb analysed the multiplex PCR reads with MiXCR anew, one entry per CDR3 protein. The repertoire has a few hundred thousand distinct CDR3 sequences, about 20% of them found once; the top ten carry around 47%. What was sequenced was blood. These receptors were collected from a woman aged 70 to 79 with Graves' ophthalmopathy. The conserved cysteine and the conserved F or W are not part of the CDR3 here. Fields, in order: clone size, CDR3 length, J gene, V gene, D gene, CDR3 protein. The D gene is left open where the match is weak. Size is stated for part of the rows, as once, few or many counts, or as a class when the clone is expanded.

>-|13|TRBJ1-5|TRBV15|-
ATSRDRREDQPQH
>many|12|TRBJ1-1|TRBV3-1|-
ASSQGATVTEAF
>few|14|TRBJ2-7|TRBV7-9|TRBD1
ASSLASAGGHYEQY
>-|14|TRBJ2-1|TRBV20-1|-
SARDWRVGSYNEQF
>many|12|TRBJ2-7|TRBV28|-
ASMAWGRTYEQY
>few|10|TRBJ2-1|TRBV28|TRBD2
ASSLPSGRQF
>-|11|TRBJ2-2|TRBV2|-
ASSGWVTGELF
>few|11|TRBJ2-7|TRBV20-1|-
SARPGGYYEQY
>-|15|TRBJ2-5|TRBV12-5|TRBD2
ASGTSSGRGVRETQY
>-|13|TRBJ2-7|TRBV5-1|-
ASSPRGSAFYEQY
>many|11|TRBJ1-5|TRBV2|-
ASSEYSNQPQH
>many|11|TRBJ1-4|TRBV30|-
AWSRGQNEKLF
>few|13|TRBJ1-2|TRBV5-6|-
ASSSGALINYGYT
>-|14|TRBJ1-6|TRBV11-2|TRBD1
ASSLGQGNTNSPLH
>-|13|TRBJ2-3|TRBV20-1|TRBD2
SSRLSGRFTDTQY
>-|12|TRBJ2-5|TRBV25-1|TRBD2
ASSFGGLAETQY
>-|14|TRBJ1-2|TRBV12-3/TRBV12-4|TRBD1
ASSLDSAGGIDGYT